This T cell receptor beta chain stems from a study of blood T cell repertoires in COVID-19 (TCRdb year 2020). Regarding the research as a whole: Collaborator samples came from the United States, Italy and Spain and covered acute and convalescent phases of COVID-19. The material from the prospective study consisted of cDNA or gDNA derived from T cells, B-cell-depleted T cells, or PBMCs. Subjects who had been exposed to COVID-19, were actively infected with it, or had recovered from it provided the deeply sampled blood TCRbeta repertoires that made up the dataset. The repertoires were made available in a free public database intended to serve as a resource for research on the immune response to SARS-CoV-2. The samples were drawn from the first 160 participants of the ongoing ImmuneRACE study and from 1,254 subjects provided by 6 global collaborators. Sample metadata almost always included a de-identified subject ID, COVID-19 status, age in years and sex. Where HLA class I and class II types were available, the types were taken from metadata supplied by the sample provider, not from assay-based typing. The research as a whole found: How much clinical and demographic metadata was included differed by source and by participant, and the metadata was provided uncurated.

Whole blood was collected in K2EDTA tubes by collaborating institutions according to the institutions' own protocols. Collaborator samples were shipped for TCRbeta analysis as frozen whole blood, isolated PBMCs, or DNA extracted from either sample type. TCRbeta CDR3 regions were amplified from genomic DNA using the immunoSEQ Assay, a bias-controlled multiplex PCR. Processing in the source paper ran as follows. The number of nucleated cells in each sample was estimated by amplification of reference gene primers within the assay. To quantify the absolute abundance of each unique TCRbeta CDR3 rearrangement, sequence reads were collapsed and filtered. Productive Simpson clonality was computed per sample as the square root of Simpson's diversity index over productive rearrangements. The immuneACCESS repertoire file appears here via TCRdb, limited to in-frame rearrangements. These files lack a portion of the clones; in checked studies, under half of the deficit traces to unresolved V genes, and the cause of the others is not known. V and J calls and clone size are those listed in that table; D and trimming were worked out from the DNA. The sample data list roughly 95,000 clones, and 85% to 95% of these were observed just once. The ten largest clonotypes hold roughly 4% of the sample.

Spanning cysteine to phenylalanine, the CDR3 consists of 13 amino acids. Of the read, only the CDR3 DNA is kept; its 39 bases are in frame from base 1. The germline ends are 6 bases apart after V is trimmed by 2 bases and J by 3 bases. Looking up the germline V gene yields CDR1 SGHTA and CDR2 FQGNSA. In this sample, this clone turned up a few times. Its target antigen remains unknown. Per-base qualities were not stored, and no clone one base away is much larger. Sample: peripheral blood. This sequence was found in a woman in her fifties or sixties in a cohort sampled during active COVID-19. Rearrangement joined TRBV7-2 to TRBJ2-3; TRBD1 is perhaps the D gene, given 5 matching bases. The CDR3 region reads CASSLQGTDTQYF. The DNA is as follows: TGTGCCAGCAGCTTACAGGGAACAGATACGCAGTATTTT.